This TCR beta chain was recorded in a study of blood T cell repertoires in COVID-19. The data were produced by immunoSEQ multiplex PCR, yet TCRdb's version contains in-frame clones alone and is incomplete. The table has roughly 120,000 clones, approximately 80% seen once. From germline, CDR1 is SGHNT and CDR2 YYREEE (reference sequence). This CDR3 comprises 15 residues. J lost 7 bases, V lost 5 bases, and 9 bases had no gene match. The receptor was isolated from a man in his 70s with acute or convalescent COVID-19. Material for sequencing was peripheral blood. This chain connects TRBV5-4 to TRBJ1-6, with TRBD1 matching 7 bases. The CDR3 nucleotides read TGTGCCAGCAGGTCGTCCGGGACAGAGAATTCACCCCTCCACTTT. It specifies CASRSSGTENSPLHF.